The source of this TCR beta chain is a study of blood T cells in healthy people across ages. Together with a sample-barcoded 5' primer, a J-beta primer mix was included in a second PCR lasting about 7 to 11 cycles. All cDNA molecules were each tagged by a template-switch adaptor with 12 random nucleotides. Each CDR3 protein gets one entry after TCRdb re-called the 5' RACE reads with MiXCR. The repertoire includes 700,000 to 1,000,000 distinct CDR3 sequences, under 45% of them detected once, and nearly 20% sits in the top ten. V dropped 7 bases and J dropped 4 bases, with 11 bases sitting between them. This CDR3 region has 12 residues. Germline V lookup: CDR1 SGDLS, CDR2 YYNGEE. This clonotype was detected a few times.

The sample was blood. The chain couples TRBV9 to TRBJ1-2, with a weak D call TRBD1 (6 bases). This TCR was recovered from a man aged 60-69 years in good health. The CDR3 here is CASSGGGYGYTF. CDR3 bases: TGTGCCAGCTCCGGGGGCGGCTATGGCTACACCTTC.